Sequencing of this T cell receptor (beta chain) was carried out in a study of T cell responses to AZD1222 COVID-19 vaccine (dated by TCRdb to the early 2020s). Describing the broader study: AZD1222 recipients with second doses at about 4 weeks or about 12 weeks were pooled, because spike-specific TCR depth and breadth did not differ between schedules. A total of 230 to 250 trial participants underwent TCR sequencing, of whom under 220 had received two doses of AZD1222 and around 26 had received two doses of the MenACWY control vaccine. Enrollment into the trials was organized by age into subgroups of 18-55, 56-69 and 70-plus years, and those subgroups contained about 160, 30 and 59 TCR-sequenced participants, respectively.

Sample time point, as interpreted from the label and publication: baseline before first vaccination. Samples from vaccinated people were obtained from the UK trials COV001 and COV002, which included a single-blind randomized controlled phase 2/3 trial of AZD1222 (ChAdOx1 nCoV-19) in healthy adults. For TCRbeta chain sequencing, PBMC samples from trial participants were taken at day 0 and at day 28 after the second dose. CDR1 and CDR2 are read off the germline V gene as MNHNS and SASEGT. V is reduced by 2 bases and J by 6 bases, leaving a spacing of 11 bases between them. The CDR3, from cysteine to phenylalanine, totals 14 residues. Only the CDR3 DNA is retained, 42 bases long and in frame from the first base. What the work shows at the level of the full study, not this receptor alone: Participants were mostly white British, with more females than males. The authors suggested clonal diversity may have been underestimated. The whole spike protein was spanned by vaccine-associated CD4 TCRs, and dominant responses were seen in regions 160-218 and 743-854. In the small 56-69-year group, the increase in depth fell short of significance, most likely because of low power. Epitopes outside the regions mutated in the B.1.351 and B.1.1.7 variants were reportedly recognized by nearly half of the unique spike-specific TCRs. No day 14 peak-response samples were available, so repertoires were characterized only after the peak T cell response. After two AZD1222 doses, both the breadth and the depth of spike-specific TCRs were significantly higher than at day 0 and than in MenACWY recipients. Only five to seven AZD1222 recipients were SARS-CoV-2 seropositive at baseline, limiting conclusions about previously exposed vaccinees.

The CDR3 regions of human TCRbeta chains were analyzed by immunosequencing. Regarding the original processing steps: TCRs in the repertoires were compared against a reference library of SARS-CoV-2-specific TCRs that had been generated with the MIRA antigen-specificity platform. Breadth meant the fraction of unique TCRs that were SARS-CoV-2-associated, whereas depth meant the fraction of total T cells that were SARS-CoV-2-associated. Using the MIRA data, each spike-specific TCR was mapped to the spike region that the TCR reacts to and placed in a CD4 or CD8 class. Log10-transformed breadth and depth values were compared by one-way ANOVA with Sidak's multiple comparisons tests. TCRdb's version of the immuneACCESS table is confined to in-frame rearrangements and falls short of the full clone set. An unresolved V gene accounts for under half of the shortfall where checked; the remainder is of unknown origin. The V and J calls and clone size were taken over from that table, and D and trimming were inferred from the DNA. Counted in this sample were under 120,000 clones; around 94% of them appeared once. Roughly 2% of the sample is held by the ten biggest clonotypes.

Regarding this clone: Its specific antigen is unknown. There are no base qualities to consult, and no much larger clone falls within one base.

Specimen: peripheral blood, collected on day 0 of AZD1222 vaccination. The chain is assembled from TRBV6-1 and TRBJ2-1, with the D segment identity uncertain. This clonotype originated in an adult in good health. DNA sequence: TGTGCCAGCAGTGAACAGAACGTCGGCAATGAGCAGTTCTTC. It codes for CASSEQNVGNEQFF.